This T cell receptor (beta chain) was identified during a study of beta chain features in type 1 diabetes. With respect to this clone: Its antigen is unidentified.

Findings and caveats of the study: Lower insertion and higher deletion counts appeared at VDJ junctions in type 1 diabetes patients.

Heparinised blood was drawn once per donor, averaging around 110 mL. Germline CDR1 and CDR2: LNHNV and YYDKDF (reference sequence). The V and J ends lost 5 bases and 3 bases respectively, with 10 bases between them. The CDR3 spans 13 residues. Expressed TCRB transcripts got sequenced, as all isolated RNA was reverse transcribed. Sequenced by immunoSEQ multiplex PCR; TCRdb stores in-frame clones only, minus some. The profile shows about 900,000 clones, 15% to 20% of them singletons. This TCR came from a woman aged 18-30 years in good health. Specimen: naive CD4+ T cells from blood. The chain couples TRBV15 to TRBJ2-5; D gene unclear. In DNA, the CDR3 is TGTGCCACCAGCTTACGTTGGGAAGAGACCCAGTACTTC. It codes for CATSLRWEETQYF.